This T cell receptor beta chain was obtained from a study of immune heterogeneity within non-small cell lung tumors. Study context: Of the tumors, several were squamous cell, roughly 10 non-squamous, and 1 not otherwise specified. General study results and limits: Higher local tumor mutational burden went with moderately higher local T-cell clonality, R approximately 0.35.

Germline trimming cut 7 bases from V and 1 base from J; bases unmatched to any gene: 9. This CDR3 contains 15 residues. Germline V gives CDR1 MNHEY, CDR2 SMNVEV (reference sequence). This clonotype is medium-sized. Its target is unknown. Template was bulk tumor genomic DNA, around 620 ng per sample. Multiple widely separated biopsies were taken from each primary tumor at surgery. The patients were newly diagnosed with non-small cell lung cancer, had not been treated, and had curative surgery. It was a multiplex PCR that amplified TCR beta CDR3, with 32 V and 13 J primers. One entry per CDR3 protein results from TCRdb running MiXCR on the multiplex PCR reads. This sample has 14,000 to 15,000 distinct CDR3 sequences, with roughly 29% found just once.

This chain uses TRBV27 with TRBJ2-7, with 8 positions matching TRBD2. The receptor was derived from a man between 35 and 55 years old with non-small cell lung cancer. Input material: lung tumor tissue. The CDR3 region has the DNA TGTGCCAGCAAGGGGGGGACTAGTGCTTCCTACGAGCAGTACTTC. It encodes CASKGGTSASYEQYF.